Listed here is a single T cell receptor beta chain. The data originate from a study of blood T cell repertoires in COVID-19. On the study more broadly: The United States, Italy and Spain provided the acute and convalescent COVID-19 samples.

Recruitment covered about two dozen US areas and drew participants whose ages spanned about 18 to 90 years. Original processing methods: Estimation of nucleated cell counts relied on the amplification of reference gene primers. Profiling relied on immunoSEQ multiplex PCR, and the TCRdb table lists in-frame clones only, not all of them. V and J calls and clone size are those listed in that table; D and trimming were worked out from the DNA. The sample has around 190,000 clones, roughly 88% seen once; the top ten hold about 6%. Sample: PBMCs or T cells enriched from blood (not recorded which). The sequence was obtained from a man in his forties or fifties with acute COVID-19.

In DNA, the CDR3 is TGTGCCAGAAGCCACCCACAGGGAGTCACAGATACGCAGTATTTT. This gives the protein CARSHPQGVTDTQYF. The V gene is TRBV7-5, the J gene TRBJ2-3; the table's D gene call, TRBD1, was not cross checked with the DNA. TRBV7-5 is a pseudogene locus. The CDR3 contains 15 residues.